This is a list of T cell receptor beta chains from one sample in a study of shared clonotypes between healthy human individuals. Sequenced by immunoSEQ multiplex PCR; TCRdb stores in-frame clones only, minus some. This repertoire shows around 1.9 million clones, about 93% found once; its top ten account for about 1.5%. Sequencing was performed on naive CD8+ T cells from PBMCs. The receptor set was obtained from a man between 18 and 35 years old in good health. Some clones in this sample may be carry-over from other donors' samples. CDR3s leave out the opening cysteine and the closing phenylalanine or tryptophan. A D gene is named only where the DNA matches it firmly.

>TRBJ2-7|TRBV4-1|TRBD2
ASSPSGLAGVYEQY
>TRBJ2-7|TRBV9|TRBD1
ASSLGDSPYEQY
>TRBJ2-7|TRBV19|-
ASSIGADSYEQY
>TRBJ1-2|TRBV7-6|-
ASSPRASGYGYT
>TRBJ2-5|TRBV18|TRBD2
ASSQGLAVQETQY
>TRBJ2-7|TRBV10-2|-
ASSVDGSYEQY
>TRBJ2-2|TRBV28|-
ASSLTLYTGELF
>TRBJ2-7|TRBV10-1|TRBD2
ASSELAGDSYEQY
>TRBJ2-7|TRBV5-6|-
ASSSDYEQY
>TRBJ1-4|TRBV7-9|-
ASSPSGGNEKLF
>TRBJ2-7|TRBV28|TRBD2
ASSLGGSYEQY
>TRBJ2-3|TRBV12-5|-
ASGWARDSTDTQY
>TRBJ2-7|TRBV28|-
ASSFRNPFAYEQY
>TRBJ2-1|TRBV19|-
ASSITRVRQQF
>TRBJ2-3|TRBV27|TRBD2
ASSISGRSDTQY
>TRBJ2-7|TRBV4-3|-
ASSHGGRHDEQY
>TRBJ2-2|TRBV25-1|TRBD2
ASSHPVSGFGTGELF
>TRBJ1-1|TRBV19|TRBD1
ASVETGGRAEAF
>TRBJ2-1|TRBV7-6|-
ASSLGWRTSYNEQF
>TRBJ2-1|TRBV9|-
ASSVTPLATTYNEQF
>TRBJ2-2|TRBV30|-
ASTPGVGTGELF
>TRBJ1-1|TRBV30|-
AWRETGRTEAF
>TRBJ2-7|TRBV7-2|TRBD1
ASIDRRGNSYEQY
>TRBJ2-2|TRBV13|-
ASSLGPNPYTGELF
>TRBJ2-3|TRBV28|-
ASSRTVPTDTQY
>TRBJ1-1|TRBV9|TRBD1
ASSRGQGANTEAF
>TRBJ1-6|TRBV2|TRBD1
ASSGTGTGDYSQNSPLH
>TRBJ2-5|TRBV7-9|-
ASSLAGRAGGETQY
>TRBJ1-5|TRBV6-1|TRBD1
ASSGQGMGRYSNQPQH
>TRBJ2-3|TRBV7-9|-
ASSLGRLDTQY
>TRBJ2-5|TRBV4-1|-
ASSLGGVETQY
>TRBJ2-7|TRBV7-6|-
ASSPRGTYEQY
>TRBJ2-1|TRBV14|TRBD1
ASSQTGGRNEQF
>TRBJ2-7|TRBV27|TRBD1
ASSEGQGEAYEQY
>TRBJ1-6|TRBV5-6|TRBD1
ASSSGTGKNSPLH
>TRBJ2-3|TRBV7-9|TRBD2
ASSPPTSGVGDTQY
>TRBJ1-1|TRBV7-8|-
ASSLLRDASEAF
>TRBJ1-1|TRBV19|-
ASPTPGSTEAF
>TRBJ2-7|TRBV5-4|-
ASSLQASAITYEQY
>TRBJ2-1|TRBV5-8|TRBD2
ASDTGEGVNEQF
>TRBJ1-1|TRBV14|-
ASSQDWGTMNTEAF
>TRBJ2-1|TRBV4-2|-
ASSHAESSYNEQF
>TRBJ1-5|TRBV6-5|TRBD1
ASSERQGNQPQH
>TRBJ2-1|TRBV30|-
AWSVLRWNEQF
>TRBJ1-1|TRBV7-2|-
ASTSVGQNTEAF
>TRBJ2-1|TRBV28|-
ASSFLGDSVNEQF
>TRBJ2-1|TRBV27|TRBD2
ASSTGTSGMGEQF
>TRBJ1-5|TRBV19|-
ASSPRTVEPQH
>TRBJ1-1|TRBV9|TRBD1
ASSAQQGQGGAF
>TRBJ1-2|TRBV5-5|TRBD1
ASSFSPGTGESGYT
>TRBJ2-1|TRBV9|TRBD2
ASSPSGSSYNEQF
>TRBJ1-1|TRBV11-3|-
ASSDGSFNTEAF
>TRBJ1-5|TRBV7-8|-
ASSLTPTNQPQH